Listed below are T cell receptor beta chains from one sample, sequenced in a study of shared clonotypes between healthy human individuals. The protocol was immunoSEQ multiplex PCR, while the TCRdb copy is restricted to in-frame clones and leaves out a portion. This table has a few hundred thousand clones, 87% appearing once. The sample consisted of memory CD8+ T cells sorted from blood. These receptors all stem from a man aged 18 to 35 in good health. Each CDR3 is given with its conserved first and last residue. The order of the fields is CDR3 DNA, CDR3 protein, D gene, J gene, V gene, clone size. D genes are given only for firm matches. Clone size is given for some rows only: seen once, a few or many times, or a class if the clone is expanded.

CDR3 DNA: TGTGCCAGCAGCTTGACTTGGGGACAGGGAATCACCGGGGAGCTGTTTTTT
CDR3 protein: CASSLTWGQGITGELFF
D gene: TRBD1
J gene: TRBJ2-2
V gene: TRBV5-4
clone size: .

CDR3 DNA: TGTGCCTGGAGTACCAGCGCTCCGTACGAGCAGTACTTC
CDR3 protein: CAWSTSAPYEQYF
D gene: .
J gene: TRBJ2-7
V gene: TRBV30
clone size: .

CDR3 DNA: TGTGCCAGCAGCTTAGGACTAGCGGGAGTGGGAAAGACCCAGTACTTC
CDR3 protein: CASSLGLAGVGKTQYF
D gene: TRBD2
J gene: TRBJ2-5
V gene: TRBV11-2
clone size: few

CDR3 DNA: TGCAGCGCCCTCGACAGGGGAGACACCATATATTTT
CDR3 protein: CSALDRGDTIYF
D gene: TRBD1
J gene: TRBJ1-3
V gene: TRBV29-1
clone size: once

CDR3 DNA: TGTGCCAGCAGCTTAGGGGGACAACTGAGCTCCTATAATTCACCCCTCCACTTT
CDR3 protein: CASSLGGQLSSYNSPLHF
D gene: .
J gene: TRBJ1-6
V gene: TRBV11-2
clone size: few

CDR3 DNA: TGTGCCAGCAGCTTAGGCGGGAGAGCCTCCTACGAGCAGTACTTC
CDR3 protein: CASSLGGRASYEQYF
D gene: TRBD2
J gene: TRBJ2-7
V gene: TRBV11-2
clone size: .

CDR3 DNA: TGCGCCAGCAGCCCCCTAACGGCAGGTTCGGGGGGCTACACCTTC
CDR3 protein: CASSPLTAGSGGYTF
D gene: .
J gene: TRBJ1-2
V gene: TRBV4-1
clone size: .

CDR3 DNA: TGTGCCAGCAGCAACAAACTAAGGGTTAACTATGGCTACACCTTC
CDR3 protein: CASSNKLRVNYGYTF
D gene: .
J gene: TRBJ1-2
V gene: TRBV13
clone size: .

CDR3 DNA: TGTGCCAGCAGCCCCTCGGGCAGGGGGCAACCAGGCGAGCAGTACTTC
CDR3 protein: CASSPSGRGQPGEQYF
D gene: TRBD1
J gene: TRBJ2-7
V gene: TRBV7-6
clone size: .

CDR3 DNA: TGTGCCAGCAGCTTACCCCCGGGACAGGGGTACGAAAAACTGTTTTTT
CDR3 protein: CASSLPPGQGYEKLFF
D gene: TRBD1
J gene: TRBJ1-4
V gene: TRBV7-2
clone size: .

CDR3 DNA: TGTGCCAGCAGCTTGCCCCGGGCAGGGGGGACAGATACGCAGTATTTT
CDR3 protein: CASSLPRAGGTDTQYF
D gene: .
J gene: TRBJ2-3
V gene: TRBV11-2
clone size: .

CDR3 DNA: TGTGCCAGTAGGGGACTAGACACAGATACGCAGTATTTT
CDR3 protein: CASRGLDTDTQYF
D gene: TRBD2
J gene: TRBJ2-3
V gene: TRBV19
clone size: once